This T cell receptor beta chain was recorded in a study of blood T cell repertoires in COVID-19. Turning to the study itself: Donors in the United States, Italy and Spain gave samples during acute or convalescent COVID-19. Sample material is recorded as cDNA or gDNA derived from T cells, B-cell-depleted T cells, or PBMCs.

CDR1 and CDR2 from the germline V gene are KGHSH and LQKENI. V lost 6 bases, J lost 2 bases, and 23 bases lay in between. The CDR3 spans 18 residues. Original handling: Researchers report that nucleated cell counts were estimated from reference gene primer amplification. Some clones are missing from TCRdb's copy, which holds only in-frame ones; the method was immunoSEQ multiplex PCR. V and J calls and clone size follow that table, whereas D and trimming were derived from the DNA. The table has about 180,000 clones, around 85% seen once; the top ten hold 9.8%. The clonotype was recovered from a woman aged 80 or older with acute or convalescent COVID-19. This rearrangement joins TRBV18 to TRBJ1-5; TRBD1 might be the D (6 bases). Sequenced material: peripheral blood. The CDR3 sequence: CASSTSSPGVGGNQPQHF. The CDR3 region has the DNA TGTGCCAGCTCCACATCCAGCCCAGGGGTTGGGGGCAATCAGCCCCAGCATTTT.